The 21 T cell receptor beta chains presented below share a single source sample, sequenced in a study of monozygotic twins with inflammatory bowel disease. No DNA is given; TCRdb re-called the 5' RACE reads and lists each CDR3 protein once. This repertoire comprises 150,000 or so distinct CDR3 sequences; its ten largest clones make up roughly 7%. The material sequenced was blood. The source of these receptors is a human donor with ulcerative colitis or Crohn's disease, or a healthy co-twin of an affected twin (not recorded which).

The chain couples TRBV6-5 to TRBJ1-1. The CDR3 contains 12 residues. The germline CDR1 and CDR2 sequences are MNHEY and SVGAGI. The CDR3 sequence: CASSYLFTEAFF.

The chain combines TRBV5-5 with TRBJ2-3; TCRdb selects TRBD2, and the lack of DNA leaves this call unchecked. The CDR3 contains 13 residues. Germline CDR1 is SGHKS and CDR2 is YYEKEE (reference sequence). The CDR3 is CASSGLASDTQYF.

The chain employs TRBV5-1 and TRBJ2-7; the TCRdb D gene call, TRBD1, has no DNA to confirm it. The CDR3 length is 15 residues. Germline V gene data show CDR1 as SGHRS and CDR2 as YFSETQ. The CDR3 reads CASSSPGTQPYEQYF.

The chain couples TRBV29-1 to TRBJ1-4. CDR1 and CDR2 (germline): SQVTM, ANQGSEA. The CDR3 spans 12 residues. CDR3 region: CSVGRGNEKLFF.

V is TRBV20-1 and J is TRBJ1-6; no DNA is available, so the TRBD1 call from TCRdb remains unchecked. The CDR3 spans 15 residues. Germline loops: CDR1 DFQATT, CDR2 SNEGSKA (reference sequence). CDR3 protein: CSARVWGKDNSPLHF.

This chain uses TRBV7-2 with TRBJ2-2; TCRdb selects TRBD2, and the lack of DNA leaves this call unchecked. The germline V gene has CDR1 SGHTA and CDR2 FQGNSA. This CDR3 is built from 17 residues. The CDR3 sequence: CASTLPSGAGITGELFF. Drawing the rest from reference TRBV7-2 and TRBJ2-2, the complete variable domain is GAGVSQSPSNKVTEKGKDVELRCDPISGHTALYWYRQSLGQGLEFLIYFQGNSAPDKSGLPSDRFSAERTGGSVSTLTIQRTQQEDSAVYLCASTLPSGAGITGELFFGEGSRLTVL.

The chain is built from TRBV9 and TRBJ1-3; TCRdb indicates TRBD1, and absent DNA this call remains unverified. The CDR3 is 14 residues long. Germline V gene lookup returns CDR1 SGDLS and CDR2 YYNGEE. CDR3 sequence reads: CASSVGHRGDTIYF.

V usage is TRBV27 and J usage is TRBJ2-5. Germline V gene data show CDR1 as MNHEY and CDR2 as SMNVEV (reference sequence). The CDR3 is 11 residues long. The CDR3 protein is CASSFRETQYF.

The rearrangement uses TRBV5-1 and TRBJ1-1; TCRdb proposes TRBD1, but this gene call is untestable without DNA. This CDR3 is 13 amino acids long. Germline V CDR1 and CDR2: SGHRS, YFSETQ. The CDR3 region is CASSVQGLTEAFF.

The chain links TRBV6-5 to TRBJ1-2; there is no DNA to check the TCRdb D call of TRBD1. There are 15 residues in the CDR3. CDR1 and CDR2 (germline): MNHEY, SVGAGI. CDR3 in amino acids: CASSYSTVGTYGYTF.

The genes are TRBV24-1 and TRBJ1-2. Germline CDR1 KGHDR, CDR2 SFDVKD. There are 15 residues in the CDR3. The CDR3 region is CATSDSKGLNYGYTF.

The chain carries TRBV6-2 or TRBV6-3 and TRBJ2-2; TCRdb reports TRBD1, a call that lacks DNA to check it against. There are 14 residues in the CDR3. CDR1 is MNHEY and CDR2 is SVGEGT in the germline V gene. The CDR3 spells CASRAGRNTGELFF.

V usage is TRBV12-3 or TRBV12-4 and J usage is TRBJ1-1. This CDR3 comprises 14 residues. CDR3 loop: CASSLFGGGTEAFF.

The rearrangement uses TRBV20-1 and TRBJ2-2; TCRdb's assignment of TRBD1 cannot be checked, as there is no DNA. CDR3 length: 16 residues. Germline CDR1 and CDR2: DFQATT and SNEGSKA (reference sequence). CDR3 in amino acids: CSAHHAGTGFTGELFF.

The genes are TRBV5-5 and TRBJ2-3; the TCRdb call, TRBD2, lacks DNA for checking. Looked up from germline, CDR1 is SGHKS and CDR2 is YYEKEE (reference sequence). The CDR3 sequence is 14 residues long. The CDR3 spells CASSSTSGADTQYF.

The chain has TRBV20-1 and TRBJ2-1. CDR3 length equals 15 residues. CDR1 and CDR2 from the germline V gene are DFQATT and SNEGSKA (reference sequence). CDR3 sequence: CSAKGMGDSYNEQFF.

This rearrangement joins TRBV5-1 to TRBJ2-5. Germline CDR1 is SGHRS and CDR2 is YFSETQ. CDR3 length equals 13 residues. This CDR3 reads CASSFWTEETQYF.

The chain uses TRBV18 and TRBJ1-1. CDR3 size: 13 residues. Germline V lookup: CDR1 KGHSH, CDR2 LQKENI. The CDR3 protein is CASSPRPDTEAFF.

Here the CDR3 reads CASSPPGGDEQFF. This chain links TRBV3-1 with TRBJ2-1; TCRdb outputs TRBD1, but without DNA this stays unchecked. The V gene's germline CDR1 is LGHDT and CDR2 YNNKEL (reference sequence). CDR3 length equals 13 residues.

The chain links TRBV15 to TRBJ1-1; TCRdb lists TRBD1, though no DNA is available to test this call. Germline V gene sequence: CDR1 LNHNV, CDR2 YYDKDF (reference sequence). The CDR3 has 15 residues. The CDR3 here is CATSRDQSGSTEAFF.

This rearrangement joins TRBV18 to TRBJ2-2; TCRdb's D call, TRBD1, is unchecked because there is no DNA. The CDR3 consists of 15 residues. Germline V gene sequence: CDR1 KGHSH, CDR2 LQKENI. CDR3 protein: CASSPSRVGTGELFF.